This T cell receptor beta chain was identified during a study of shared clonotypes between healthy human individuals (dated by TCRdb to 2019 to 2021). In terms of the full investigation: A few men and a couple of women, aged 18 to 49 years, made up the cohort. Blood TCR repertoires of five healthy adults were deeply sequenced to estimate repertoire size and the extent of clonotype sharing between individuals. To increase sequencing depth and limit assay-specific biases, TCR repertoire library preparation and sequencing were carried out by different laboratories using diverse techniques. Leukapheresis yielded between about 0.85 and 10 billion PBMCs per donor.

The donors were healthy, HIV-negative adults who had no recently reported acute infections or vaccinations. Every donor was a Caucasian adult living in Nashville, Tennessee, USA. For unsorted samples, tens of millions of PBMCs were counted, and genomic DNA was extracted using the QIAamp DNA Blood Mini kit. Blood was obtained by leukapheresis, after which PBMCs were separated by Ficoll-Histopaque density gradient centrifugation and cryopreserved in liquid nitrogen vapor phase. TCR CDR3 regions were amplified from genomic DNA by multiplex PCR using the deep immunoSEQ assay. Extracted genomic DNA from each cell subset was spread evenly across all wells of several immunoSEQ 96-well plates, with each plate serving as a replicate. For unsorted PBMC, 250 to 300 ng genomic DNA, equal to 25,000 to 35,000 T cell genomes, was loaded into each replicate PCR. Ten immunoSEQ deep assay plates were used to sequence the unsorted PBMC genomic DNA. Purified libraries were measured with a Qubit 3.0 fluorometer, size-checked on a Bioanalyzer 2100, and measured again with the KAPA Library Quantification kit. A separate single-read 150-cycle Illumina NextSeq 550 flow cell was used to sequence each immunoSEQ 96-well plate. As for the authors' bioinformatics: Because the immunoSEQ output included only junctional sequences and no quality scores, the filtering could not be the same as the filtering used for full-length reads. Sequences were annotated with PyIR, a Python wrapper for IgBLAST v1.9, and V/J genes and CDR3 were assigned using IMGT germline references. Reads with weak V/J assignments (E-value above 1e-6), missing CDR3, stop codons, out-of-frame junctions, or ambiguous translated residues were removed. V3J clonotypes were defined as sequences sharing the same inferred V gene, J gene, and CDR3 amino acid sequence. To compute the percentage overlap between repertoires, the number of shared unique clonotypes was divided by the size of the smaller repertoire. Richness of each repertoire was evaluated using RTK rarefaction, the Chao1 estimator, and Recon v2.1 estimates of unobserved clonotypes. What TCRdb holds here is the immuneACCESS table cut down to in-frame rearrangements. Part of the clones is not present; checked against another copy, under half of the missing clones reflect an unresolved V gene, and the others are unexplained. The DNA was the basis for D and trimming; V, J and clone size are from that table. This sample is represented by around 500,000 clones; approximately 80% of them were singletons. 10% to 15% of the sample is in the top ten clones.

This clone showed up just once. Its antigen is still unknown. Base quality data are lacking; no much larger clone is found one base away. The investigation overall reported the following: Based on pairwise subsampling, the degree of clonotype sharing among donors was expected to be affected by sequencing depth. Sampling was restricted to blood, and TCR repertoires in tissue are likely to differ from TCR repertoires in blood. Because the study included a small number of donors, the genetic and exposure-history diversity represented was limited.

The trim is 5 bases for V and 6 bases for J, with a gap of 11 bases between the germline ends. CDR1 and CDR2 were assigned from the germline V gene (reference sequence) as SEHNR and FQNEAQ. The CDR3 runs 12 residues from the cysteine to the phenylalanine. The kept DNA is CDR3 alone, 36 bases in frame from the first base. This TCR came from a woman between 40 and 50 years old in good health. Some clones in this sample may be carry-over from other donors' samples. The sequenced material came from PBMCs. Recombination linked TRBV7-9 to TRBJ2-7; the D gene is possibly TRBD1, with 5 bases matching. CDR3 loop: CASSGRVREQYF. In nucleotide form, the sequence is TGTGCCAGCAGCGGCAGGGTCCGCGAGCAGTACTTC.